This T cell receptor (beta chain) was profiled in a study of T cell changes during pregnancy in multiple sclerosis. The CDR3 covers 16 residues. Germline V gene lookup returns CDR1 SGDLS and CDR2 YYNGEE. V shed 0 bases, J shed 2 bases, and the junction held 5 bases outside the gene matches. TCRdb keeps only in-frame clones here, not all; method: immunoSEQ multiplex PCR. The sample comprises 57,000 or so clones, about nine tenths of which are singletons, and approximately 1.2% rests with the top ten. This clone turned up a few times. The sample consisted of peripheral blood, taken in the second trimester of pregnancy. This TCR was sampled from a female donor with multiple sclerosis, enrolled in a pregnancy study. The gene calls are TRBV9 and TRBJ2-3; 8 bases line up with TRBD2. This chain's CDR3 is CASSVVASGYTDTQYF. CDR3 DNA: TGTGCCAGCAGCGTAGTCGCTAGCGGGTACACAGATACGCAGTATTTT.